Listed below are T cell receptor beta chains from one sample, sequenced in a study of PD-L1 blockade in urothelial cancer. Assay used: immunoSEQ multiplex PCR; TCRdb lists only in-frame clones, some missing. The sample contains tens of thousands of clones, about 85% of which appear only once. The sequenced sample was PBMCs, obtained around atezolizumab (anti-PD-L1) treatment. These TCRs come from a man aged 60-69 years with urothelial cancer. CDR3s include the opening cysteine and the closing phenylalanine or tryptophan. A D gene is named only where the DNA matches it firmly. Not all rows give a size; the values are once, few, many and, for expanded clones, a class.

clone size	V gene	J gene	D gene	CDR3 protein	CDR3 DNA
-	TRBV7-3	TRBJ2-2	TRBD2	CASSQTRLAGAGELFF	TGTGCCAGCAGCCAAACGAGACTAGCGGGGGCCGGGGAGCTGTTTTTT
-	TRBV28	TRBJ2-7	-	CASRPTTVSLEQYF	TGTGCCAGCAGGCCGACGACAGTCTCTCTTGAGCAGTACTTC
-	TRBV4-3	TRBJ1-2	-	CASSQEIGGRSGNGYTF	TGCGCCAGCAGCCAAGAAATCGGGGGGCGCTCTGGAAATGGCTACACCTTC
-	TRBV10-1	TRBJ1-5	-	CASSRGYNQPQHF	TGCGCCAGCAGTAGGGGCTACAATCAGCCCCAGCATTTT
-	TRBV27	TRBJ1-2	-	CASSLLAGLSSGYTF	TGTGCCAGCAGTTTATTAGCGGGACTATCGAGTGGCTACACCTTC
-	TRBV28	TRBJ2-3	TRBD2	CASGSGGTDTQYF	TGTGCCAGCGGTAGCGGGGGCACAGATACGCAGTATTTT
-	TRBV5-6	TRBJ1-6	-	CASSLVAGNSPLHF	TGTGCCAGCAGCTTGGTCGCAGGGAATTCACCCCTCCACTTT
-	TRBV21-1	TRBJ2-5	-	CASSKERGLHEGETQYF	TGTGCCAGCAGCAAAGAGCGGGGGCTCCATGAGGGAGAGACCCAGTACTTC
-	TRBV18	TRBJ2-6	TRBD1	CASSPRTGTGGYGSGANVLTF	TGTGCCAGCTCACCACGGACCGGGACAGGGGGCTACGGCTCTGGGGCCAACGTCCTGACTTTC
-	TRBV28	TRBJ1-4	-	CASRTLGAAATNEKLFF	TGTGCCAGCAGAACCCTAGGGGCAGCTGCAACTAATGAAAAACTGTTTTTT
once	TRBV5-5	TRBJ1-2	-	CASSLAVYGYTF	TGTGCCAGCAGCTTGGCAGTCTATGGCTACACCTTC
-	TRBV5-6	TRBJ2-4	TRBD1	CASSVTGPGNIQYF	TGTGCCAGCAGCGTGACAGGGCCGGGAAACATTCAGTACTTC
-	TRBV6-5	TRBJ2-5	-	CASSERLGKETQYF	TGTGCCAGCAGTGAGAGGCTCGGGAAAGAGACCCAGTACTTC
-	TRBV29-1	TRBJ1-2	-	CSALLTDYGYTF	TGCAGCGCTCTATTGACAGACTATGGCTACACCTTC
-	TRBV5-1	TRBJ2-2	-	CASSLGQNTGELFF	TGCGCCAGCAGCTTGGGGCAGAACACCGGGGAGCTGTTTTTT
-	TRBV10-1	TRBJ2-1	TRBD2	CASSDYSGGANEQFF	TGCGCCAGCAGTGATTATAGCGGGGGGGCGAATGAGCAGTTCTTC
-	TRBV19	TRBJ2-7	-	CASSMGAGQPDFYEQYF	TGTGCCAGTAGTATGGGGGCTGGGCAGCCAGACTTCTACGAGCAGTACTTC
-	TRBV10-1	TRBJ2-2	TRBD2	CASSFGGSAGELFF	TGCGCCAGCAGTTTCGGGGGGTCCGCCGGGGAGCTGTTTTTT
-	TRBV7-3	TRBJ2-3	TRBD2	CASSLAGGPNTQYF	TGTGCCAGCAGCTTAGCGGGGGGGCCGAATACGCAGTATTTT
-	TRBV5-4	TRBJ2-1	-	CASSWLLFRGSYNEQFF	TGTGCCAGCAGCTGGCTTCTTTTTCGGGGTTCCTACAATGAGCAGTTCTTC
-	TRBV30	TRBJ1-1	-	CAWSVQGNTEAFF	TGTGCCTGGAGTGTTCAGGGTAACACTGAAGCTTTCTTT
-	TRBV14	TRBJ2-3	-	CASSPSTDTQYF	TGTGCCAGCAGCCCTAGCACAGATACGCAGTATTTT
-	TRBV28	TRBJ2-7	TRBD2	CASSLLVGGGNEQYF	TGTGCCAGCAGTTTATTGGTGGGGGGGGGTAACGAGCAGTACTTC
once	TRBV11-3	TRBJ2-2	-	CASSSVGGTYTGELFF	TGTGCCAGCAGCTCCGTTGGGGGGACGTACACCGGGGAGCTGTTTTTT
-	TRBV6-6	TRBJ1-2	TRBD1	CASIFGTGKYGYTF	TGTGCCAGCATTTTTGGGACAGGGAAATATGGCTACACCTTC
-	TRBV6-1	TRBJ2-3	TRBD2	CASRVGGGDPDTQYF	TGTGCCAGCCGGGTTGGCGGGGGGGACCCAGATACGCAGTATTTT
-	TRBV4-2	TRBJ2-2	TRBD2	CASSQDPSGAWNTGELFF	TGTGCCAGCAGCCAAGATCCTAGCGGGGCCTGGAACACCGGGGAGCTGTTTTTT
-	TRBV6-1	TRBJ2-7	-	CASSEYREYEQYF	TGTGCCAGCAGTGAATACAGGGAGTACGAGCAGTACTTC
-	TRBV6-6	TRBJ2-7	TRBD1	CASSSGTAYHEQYF	TGTGCCAGCAGTTCCGGGACAGCCTACCACGAGCAGTACTTC
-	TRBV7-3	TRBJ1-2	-	CARIQEINYGYTF	TGTGCCAGGATACAGGAGATAAACTATGGCTACACCTTC
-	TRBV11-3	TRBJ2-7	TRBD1	CASSISRTGAYEQYF	TGTGCCAGCAGCATCTCCCGGACAGGGGCCTACGAGCAGTACTTC
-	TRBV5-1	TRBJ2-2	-	CASKLANHAGELFF	TGCGCCAGCAAACTAGCTAATCACGCCGGGGAGCTGTTTTTT
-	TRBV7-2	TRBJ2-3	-	CASSLVRNTDTQYF	TGTGCCAGCAGCTTAGTCAGGAACACAGATACGCAGTATTTT
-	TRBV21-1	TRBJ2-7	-	CASWTRQGSDEQYF	TGTGCCAGCTGGACCCGACAGGGGAGCGACGAGCAGTACTTC
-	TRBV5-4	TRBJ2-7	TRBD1	CASSRTGYEQYF	TGTGCCAGCAGCCGGACAGGGTACGAGCAGTACTTC
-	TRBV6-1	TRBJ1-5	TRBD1	CASSSTGPNQPQHF	TGTGCCAGCAGTTCGACAGGGCCCAATCAGCCCCAGCATTTT
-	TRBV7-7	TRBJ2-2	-	CASSQSRTANTGELFF	TGTGCTAGCAGCCAATCCCGGACAGCCAACACCGGGGAGCTGTTTTTT
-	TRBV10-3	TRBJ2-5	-	CASWGRGETQYF	TGTGCCTCTTGGGGCAGGGGTGAGACCCAGTACTTC
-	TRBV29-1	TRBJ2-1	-	CSVGAPYGEQFF	TGCAGCGTTGGGGCCCCGTATGGTGAGCAGTTCTTC
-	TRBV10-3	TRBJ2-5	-	CAISQLVGGETQYF	TGTGCCATCAGCCAATTGGTAGGGGGTGAGACCCAGTACTTC
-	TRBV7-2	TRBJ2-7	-	CASSLSLASGEQYF	TGTGCCAGCAGCTTATCACTAGCATCCGGTGAGCAGTACTTC